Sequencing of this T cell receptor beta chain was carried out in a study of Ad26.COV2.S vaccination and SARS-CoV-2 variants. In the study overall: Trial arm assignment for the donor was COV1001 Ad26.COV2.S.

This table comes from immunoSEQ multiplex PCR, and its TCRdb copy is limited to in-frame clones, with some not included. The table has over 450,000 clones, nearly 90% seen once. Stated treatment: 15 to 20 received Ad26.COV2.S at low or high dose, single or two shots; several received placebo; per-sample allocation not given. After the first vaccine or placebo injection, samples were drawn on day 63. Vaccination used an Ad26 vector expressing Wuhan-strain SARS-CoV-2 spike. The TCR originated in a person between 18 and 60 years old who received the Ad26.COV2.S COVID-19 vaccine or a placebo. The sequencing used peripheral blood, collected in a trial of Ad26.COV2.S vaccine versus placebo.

The CDR3 loop reads CASSPTNWGRGTYEQYF. CDR3 in DNA: TGCGCCAGCAGTCCTACCAATTGGGGCAGGGGAACCTACGAGCAGTACTTC. This sequence joins TRBV23-1 and TRBJ2-7; D is perhaps TRBD1 (6 bases). TRBV23-1 is given ORF status, its function remaining uncertain. This CDR3 spans 17 amino acids. V lost 4 bases and J lost 2, with 21 bases in between.